Presented here are 20 T cell receptor beta chains from one specimen sequenced in a study of human T cells and chemical hapten exposure. TCRdb processed the RACE reads anew with MiXCR; each CDR3 protein has one entry. Here the sample spans approximately 80,000 distinct CDR3 sequences, around 11% being singletons. Documented time point: patch test 1, 2 weeks after DPC sensitization. Treatment described: therapeutic diphenylcyclopropenone sensitization with weekly scalp DPC. The specimen comprised whole blood, sampled in connection with sensitization to the hapten diphenylcyclopropenone (DPC). Source of these receptors: a woman aged 50 to 65 with alopecia areata. Some clones in this sample may be carry-over from other donors' samples.

This clonotype was detected many times. The chain recombines TRBV29-1 with TRBJ2-7; D is perhaps TRBD1 or TRBD2 (5 bases each). V was cut by 5 bases and J by 7 bases, with 15 bases left in between. The germline V gene encodes CDR1 SQVTM and CDR2 ANQGSEA. The CDR3 loop spans 12 amino acids. CDR3 loop: CSVSSDRGEQYF. The CDR3 nucleotides read TGCAGCGTTTCCTCTGACAGAGGGGAGCAGTACTTC.

This clonotype was counted between two and nine times. The chain couples TRBV30 to TRBJ2-7; possible D gene TRBD1, 6 bases. V was trimmed by 5 bases and J by 5 bases, leaving 10 bases between them. Germline V gives CDR1 GTSNPN, CDR2 SVGIG (reference sequence). The CDR3 extends over 11 amino acids. The CDR3 sequence is CAWGQKDEQYF. Written as DNA, the CDR3 is TGTGCCTGGGGACAGAAGGACGAGCAGTACTTC.

The sample holds many counts of this clonotype. The chain recombines TRBV20-1 with TRBJ2-2; the D gene is possibly TRBD2 (5 bases). From germline, CDR1 is DFQATT and CDR2 SNEGSKA (reference sequence). The V gene lost 6 bases and the J gene lost 3 bases, with 14 bases spanning the gap. This CDR3 region has 14 residues. The CDR3 DNA follows: TGCAGTGCCTCCAAGCGGACTTACACCGGGGAGCTGTTTTTT. This codes for CSASKRTYTGELFF.

This clonotype was detected a few times. The V gene is TRBV6-2 or TRBV6-3, the J gene TRBJ2-7; 10 bases agree with TRBD1. Germline V gene data show CDR1 as MNHEY and CDR2 as SVGEGT. Trimming at V came to 5 bases and at J to 2 bases, leaving 6 bases not matched to a gene. The CDR3 spans 15 residues. DNA of the CDR3: TGTGCCAGCAGTCGGCCAGGGACAGGGGCCTACGAGCAGTACTTC. Its protein product is CASSRPGTGAYEQYF.

This clonotype was counted a few times. V and J are TRBV5-1 and TRBJ2-5, with D uncertain. V dropped 3 bases and J dropped 0 bases, with 12 bases sitting between them. Per the germline V gene, CDR1 is SGHRS and CDR2 is YFSETQ. This CDR3 contains 15 residues. In nucleotides, the CDR3 is TGCGCCAGCAGCTGGGGTAGGAGACACCAAGAGACCCAGTACTTC. Translation: CASSWGRRHQETQYF.

This clonotype was seen at least ten times. V usage is TRBV4-2 and J usage is TRBJ2-4; tentatively, D is TRBD1 (5 bases). Germline CDR1 LGHNA, CDR2 YNFKEQ. V lost 0 bases, J lost 10 bases, and 13 bases lay in between. This CDR3 is 14 amino acids long. The CDR3 protein is CASSQDRQGRIQYF. CDR3 nucleotide sequence: TGTGCCAGCAGCCAAGATCGGCAGGGTCGAATTCAGTACTTC.

On this clonotype itself: The junction departs from germline at one end; a sequencing error may be responsible. The chain employs TRBV28 and TRBJ1-5, with a possible D match to TRBD1 (5 bases). The CDR3 has 15 residues. Germline V gives CDR1 MDHEN, CDR2 SYDVKM. The CDR3 DNA follows: TGTGCCAGCAATACCCCAGGGCTTCGCAATCATCCCCAGCATTTT. Translated: CASNTPGLRNHPQHF. Full variable domain (rest looked up from reference TRBV28 and TRBJ1-5): DVKVTQSSRYLVKRTGEKVFLECVQDMDHENMFWYRQDPGLGLRLIYFSYDVKMKEKGDIPEGYSVSREKKERFSLILESASTNQTSMYLCASNTPGLRNHPQHFGDGTRLSIL.

The genes are TRBV6-6 and TRBJ1-2, with D tentatively TRBD1 (6 bases). The length of the CDR3 is 13 residues. Trimming shortened V by 6 bases and J by 4 bases, and 12 bases separated the two germline ends. Germline V gives CDR1 MNHNY, CDR2 SVGAGI (reference sequence). DNA of the CDR3: TGTGCCAGCAGGAAGGGGGATGGCTATGGCTACACCTTC. It yields the protein CASRKGDGYGYTF.

This clonotype was detected only a few times. V and J are TRBV12-5 and TRBJ1-1; D possibly corresponds to TRBD1 (5 bases). Germline V lookup: CDR1 LGHNT, CDR2 FRNRAP. This CDR3 spans 14 amino acids. Trimming stripped 1 base from V and 5 bases from J, with 11 bases between. The CDR3 protein is CASGLDVQGTEAFF. Written as DNA, the CDR3 is TGTGCTAGTGGTTTGGATGTCCAGGGAACTGAAGCTTTCTTT.

In its sample, this clonotype was seen many times. The rearrangement links TRBV7-2 to TRBJ1-4; possibly TRBD1 for D (5 bases). Trimming cost V 1 base and J 0 bases, with 21 bases left between them. Germline lookup yields CDR1 SGHTA and CDR2 FQGNSA. The CDR3 is 20 amino acids. As DNA, the CDR3 is TGTGCCAGCAGCTTAGGGATTCACCGGACATCCTATGCAACTAATGAAAAACTGTTTTTT. Protein: CASSLGIHRTSYATNEKLFF.

This clonotype was recorded only once. The J gene is TRBJ2-7, the V gene TRBV28; weak D call: TRBD2 (6 bases). CDR1 and CDR2 from the germline V gene are MDHEN and SYDVKM. Trimming left V 3 bases short and J 4 bases short, with 25 bases between. The CDR3 sequence is 18 residues long. DNA for the CDR3: TGTGCCAGCAGTTTTAGGTCGCTGGGACTTGGGCTGTTTTACGAGCAGTACTTC. Its translation is CASSFRSLGLGLFYEQYF.

This clonotype was detected only a few times. V usage is TRBV14 and J usage is TRBJ1-1; 7 bases fit TRBD1. The germline V gene has CDR1 SGHDN and CDR2 FVKESK. With 6 bases clipped from V and 0 bases from J, the junction kept 4 bases outside the gene matches. CDR3 length: 14 residues. In DNA, the CDR3 is TGTGCCAGCAGGGCCGGGACAGTGAACACTGAAGCTTTCTTT. Translating gives CASRAGTVNTEAFF. Full variable domain (rest looked up from reference TRBV14 and TRBJ1-1): EAGVTQFPSHSVIEKGQTVTLRCDPISGHDNLYWYRRVMGKEIKFLLHFVKESKQDESGMPNNRFLAERTGGTYSTLKVQPAELEDSGVYFCASRAGTVNTEAFFGQGTRLTVV.

The rearrangement links TRBV5-1 to TRBJ2-1; D may be TRBD1 or TRBD2 (5 bases each). CDR3 size: 15 residues. Germline V gene sequence: CDR1 SGHRS, CDR2 YFSETQ. Trimming removed 4 bases at V and 9 bases at J, with 20 bases between. Here the CDR3 reads CASSGWGPAESEQFF. DNA for the CDR3: TGCGCCAGCAGCGGGTGGGGACCAGCCGAGAGTGAGCAGTTCTTC.

This chain connects TRBV7-8 to TRBJ2-5; 7 bases are a match to TRBD1. CDR3 length: 16 amino acids. Germline V gene data show CDR1 as SGHVS and CDR2 as FQNEAQ. The V gene end was trimmed by 7 bases and the J gene end by 0 bases; junction bases not matched to a gene: 11. The CDR3 is CASIRGGGRYQETQYF. The DNA of the CDR3 is TGTGCCAGCATCCGAGGGGGCGGTCGGTACCAAGAGACCCAGTACTTC.

The rearrangement joins TRBV4-2 to TRBJ2-3, with D possibly matching TRBD2 (5 bases). V was cut by 2 bases and J by 0 bases, with 12 bases left in between. The CDR3 length is 16 residues. The V gene's germline CDR1 is LGHNA and CDR2 YNFKEQ. CDR3 loop: CASSQSSAPSTDTQYF. DNA of the CDR3: TGTGCCAGCAGCCAAAGTAGCGCCCCTAGCACAGATACGCAGTATTTT.

The sample holds a few counts of this clonotype. The genes are TRBV5-1 and TRBJ2-3; D call uncertain. The CDR3 length is 12 residues. V dropped 0 bases and J dropped 6 bases, with 5 bases sitting between them. Germline lookup yields CDR1 SGHRS and CDR2 YFSETQ. The CDR3 protein is CASSLGVDTQYF. The CDR3 bases are TGCGCCAGCAGCTTGGGGGTGGATACGCAGTATTTT. The full variable domain, in which reference TRBV5-1 and TRBJ2-3 provide the parts outside the CDR3, is KAGVTQTPRYLIKTRGQQVTLSCSPISGHRSVSWYQQTPGQGLQFLFEYFSETQRNKGNFPGRFSGRQFSNSRSEMNVSTLELGDSALYLCASSLGVDTQYFGPGTRLTVL.

The rearrangement uses TRBV28 and TRBJ1-5; D gene unclear. V was pared by 3 bases and J by 4 bases, with 13 bases between. The CDR3 sequence is 15 residues long. The germline V gene encodes CDR1 MDHEN and CDR2 SYDVKM. This CDR3 is CASSFPGLRNQPQHF. The CDR3 coding sequence is TGTGCCAGCAGTTTCCCGGGGTTACGAAATCAGCCCCAGCATTTT.

This clonotype was seen repeatedly, ten times or more. V is TRBV27 and J is TRBJ2-5; either TRBD1 or TRBD2 may fit D (6 bases each). CDR1 is MNHEY, CDR2 SMNVEV, per germline (reference sequence). V was shortened by 4 bases and J by 5 bases, with 17 bases between the two germline ends. CDR3 length: 15 residues. CDR3 amino acids: CASSSDGGRGETQYF. The CDR3 DNA follows: TGTGCCAGCAGTTCGGACGGGGGCCGAGGGGAGACCCAGTACTTC.

This rearrangement joins TRBV28 to TRBJ1-6; unclear D gene. The V and J ends lost 6 bases and 9 bases respectively, with 12 bases between them. Looked up from germline, CDR1 is MDHEN and CDR2 is SYDVKM. The CDR3 length is 13 residues. CDR3: CASSLRFGSPLHF. In DNA, the CDR3 is TGTGCCAGCAGCCTCAGGTTTGGTTCACCCCTCCACTTT.

Many counts were recorded for this clonotype. The chain links TRBV7-8 to TRBJ2-5; D ambiguous. The CDR3 runs to 13 residues. Germline V gene lookup returns CDR1 SGHVS and CDR2 FQNEAQ. V gave up 5 bases and J gave up 3 bases, with 10 bases separating them. CDR3 sequence reads: CASSPPRKETQYF. CDR3 nucleotides: TGTGCCAGCAGCCCCCCTCGGAAAGAGACCCAGTACTTC.